A few counts support the clone carrying this T cell receptor (beta chain). Its antigen remains unknown. These data belong to a study of T-cell memory formation after mild COVID-19. This CDR3 comprises 15 residues. Germline assignment: CDR1 LGHNA and CDR2 YSLEER. V lost 1 base and J lost 3, with 13 bases in between. Employing constant-segment primers, 5'RACE generated TCR alpha and TCR beta cDNA libraries bearing sample barcodes and UMIs. TCRdb recomputed calls from the 5' RACE reads with MiXCR, one row per CDR3 protein. The sample contains 250,000 or so distinct CDR3 sequences, about 20% of which appear only once. Broader study findings: Nothing confirmed that second-wave clones peaking on day 37 were specific for SARS-CoV-2. The finding that pre-infection memory included some responding clones suggested that cross-reactive memory joined.

Sequencing was carried out using PBMCs or a T cell subset sorted from them (not recorded which). The V gene is TRBV4-3, the J gene TRBJ2-7; D not certain. The receptor was derived from a man aged 18-30 years who had mild COVID-19 (a few samples of this study predate the infection). Cell type and time point are not known. The CDR3 region is CASSQGLSHYYEQYV. The CDR3 DNA reads TGCGCCAGCAGCCAAGGGCTCTCCCACTACTACGAGCAGTACGTC.